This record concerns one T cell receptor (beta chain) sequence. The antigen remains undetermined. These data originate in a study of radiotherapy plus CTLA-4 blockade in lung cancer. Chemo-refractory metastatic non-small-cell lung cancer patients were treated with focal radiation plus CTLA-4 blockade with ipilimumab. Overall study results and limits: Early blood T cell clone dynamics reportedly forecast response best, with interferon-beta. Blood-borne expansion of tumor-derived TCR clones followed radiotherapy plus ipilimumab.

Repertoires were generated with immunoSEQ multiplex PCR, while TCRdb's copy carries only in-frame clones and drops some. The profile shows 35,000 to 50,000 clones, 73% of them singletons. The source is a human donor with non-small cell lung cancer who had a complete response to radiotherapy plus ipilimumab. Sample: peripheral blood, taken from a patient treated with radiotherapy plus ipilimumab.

CDR3 amino acids: CAWSRGRISYNEQFF. In DNA form, the CDR3 reads TGTGCCTGGAGTAGGGGTCGGATCTCCTACAATGAGCAGTTCTTC. V is TRBV30 and J is TRBJ2-1; a weak D match, TRBD1 (5 bases). Germline lookup yields CDR1 GTSNPN and CDR2 SVGIG (reference sequence). The V end lost 2 bases, the J end lost 0 bases, and 11 bases lay between the germline ends. The CDR3 contains 15 residues.